The 25 T cell receptor beta chains below come from one sample, sequenced in a study of control samples from healthy donors and cancer patients. Profiled with immunoSEQ multiplex PCR; TCRdb holds only in-frame clones, not every one. The table lists 130,000 to 150,000 clones, around 90% of them singletons, with 3% to 3.5% in the top ten. The source material was blood. Every receptor here comes from a man aged 25-45 years in good health.

J is TRBJ1-6 and V is TRBV2; a possible D gene is TRBD1 (6 bases). V dropped 8 bases and J dropped 0 bases, with 26 bases sitting between them. Germline V gene data show CDR1 as SNHLY and CDR2 as FYNNEI. The CDR3 covers 20 residues. In DNA, the CDR3 is TGTGCCAGCGGAAGGGGGTTCGACCTACTCGTGAGCTCCTATAATTCACCCCTCCACTTT. Translated, it gives CASGRGFDLLVSSYNSPLHF.

The genes are TRBV24-1 and TRBJ1-1; D ambiguous. The V end was cut by 5 bases, the J end by 2 bases, with 2 bases between. There are 11 residues in the CDR3. Germline lookup yields CDR1 KGHDR and CDR2 SFDVKD. This CDR3 reads CATSANTEAFF. CDR3 sequence (DNA): TGTGCCACCAGTGCCAACACTGAAGCTTTCTTT.

V and J are TRBV6-5 and TRBJ2-7, with TRBD2 identical over 10 bases. The CDR3 contains 15 residues. V trimming: 7 bases; J trimming: 3 bases; junction bases outside the gene matches: 9. Germline V gene lookup returns CDR1 MNHEY and CDR2 SVGAGI. The CDR3: CASKLAGALVYEQYF. The CDR3 DNA reads as TGTGCCAGCAAGCTAGCGGGGGCCTTAGTCTACGAGCAGTACTTC.

This rearrangement joins TRBV19 to TRBJ2-3; a possible D gene is TRBD1 (5 bases). This CDR3 spans 15 amino acids. V lost 3 bases, J lost 0 bases, and 10 bases lay in between. Germline V lookup: CDR1 LNHDA, CDR2 SQIVND (reference sequence). The CDR3 spells CASSIQGHSTDTQYF. The CDR3 DNA reads as TGTGCCAGTAGTATTCAGGGCCATAGCACAGATACGCAGTATTTT.

This chain uses TRBV7-2 with TRBJ1-3, with TRBD1 as a possible D gene (6 bases). There are 16 residues in the CDR3. Germline lookup yields CDR1 SGHTA and CDR2 FQGNSA. Trimming took off 4 bases at V and 0 bases at J, with 13 bases between the two ends. The CDR3 is CASSSTGLSSGNTIYF. The CDR3 bases are TGTGCCAGCAGCTCTACAGGGCTCAGCTCTGGAAACACCATATATTTT.

This clone occurred once. This chain uses TRBV5-6 with TRBJ1-4; the D gene is possibly TRBD1 (5 bases). Germline CDR1 reads SGHDT; CDR2 reads YYEEEE. Trimming removed 1 base from V and 6 bases from J, with 13 bases in between. The CDR3 is made up of 15 amino acids. The CDR3 nucleotides are TGTGCCAGCAGCTTGAAGGGGCATCGGTATGAAAAACTGTTTTTT. Its protein product is CASSLKGHRYEKLFF.

This chain uses TRBV5-4 with TRBJ2-1, with TRBD2 identical over 7 bases. The germline CDR1 and CDR2 sequences are SGHNT and YYREEE (reference sequence). V trimming: 3 bases; J trimming: 10 bases; junction bases outside the gene matches: 7. The CDR3 extends over 13 amino acids. The CDR3 is CASSWRLADEQFF. As DNA, the CDR3 is TGTGCCAGCAGCTGGCGACTAGCAGACGAGCAGTTCTTC.

This chain connects TRBV5-4 to TRBJ2-1; 7 bases match TRBD2. V was pared by 1 base and J by 0 bases, with 4 bases of the junction left unmatched. Germline lookup yields CDR1 SGHNT and CDR2 YYREEE (reference sequence). The CDR3 has 16 residues. The CDR3 loop reads CASSLLAASSYNEQFF. The CDR3 bases are TGTGCCAGCAGCTTGCTAGCGGCAAGCTCCTACAATGAGCAGTTCTTC.

This clone was detected once. The chain has TRBV4-1 and TRBJ1-2; 10 positions agree with TRBD1. From germline, CDR1 is MGHRA and CDR2 YSYEKL. The CDR3 runs 16 residues. V shed 3 bases, J shed 6 bases, and the junction held 10 bases outside the gene matches. The chain's CDR3 is CASSHQDPTGGDGYTF. The CDR3 DNA reads TGCGCCAGCAGCCACCAAGACCCGACAGGGGGCGATGGCTACACCTTC.

This clone appeared once. CDR3 region: CASSEIWGQPQHF. CDR3 coding DNA: TGTGCCAGCAGTGAAATCTGGGGCCAGCCCCAGCATTTT. The chain carries TRBV6-1 and TRBJ1-5; TRBD1 is a possible D gene (5 bases). CDR3 size: 13 residues. V was pared by 2 bases and J by 7 bases, with 9 bases between. In germline, CDR1 is MNHNS, CDR2 SASEGT.

The DNA for the CDR3 is TGTGCCAGCAGTGGCAGCCAGGGAGATAGCAATCAGCCCCAGCATTTT. It encodes CASSGSQGDSNQPQHF. The chain uses TRBV25-1 and TRBJ1-5; D perhaps matches TRBD1 (5 bases). The CDR3 runs 16 residues. Looked up from germline, CDR1 is MGHDK and CDR2 is SYGVNS. With 4 bases removed from V and 0 bases from J, the gap between germline ends came to 13 bases.

This clone was seen a single time. This sequence joins TRBV27 and TRBJ1-1, with 7 bases identical to TRBD1. V dropped 5 bases and J dropped 0; count of bases not matched to a gene: 3. The V gene's germline CDR1 is MNHEY and CDR2 SMNVEV (reference sequence). The CDR3 covers 14 residues. CDR3 sequence reads: CASSLTGLNTEAFF. The CDR3 nucleotides are TGTGCCAGCAGTCTGACAGGGTTGAACACTGAAGCTTTCTTT.

The J gene is TRBJ2-3, the V gene TRBV25-1, with TRBD1 as a possible D gene (5 bases). Trimming removed 2 bases from V and 2 bases from J, with 11 bases in between. Germline V lookup: CDR1 MGHDK, CDR2 SYGVNS. The CDR3 length is 15 residues. CDR3 residues: CASSEPQGFTDTQYF. CDR3 in DNA: TGTGCCAGCAGTGAACCGCAGGGTTTCACAGATACGCAGTATTTT.

This clone was recorded once. V and J are TRBV21-1 and TRBJ2-6; the table's TRBD1 call for D was not verified on the DNA. TRBV21-1 is reported as a pseudogene. The CDR3 spans 17 residues. The CDR3, as DNA: TGTGCCAGCCAGCCGGGGGACAGGGGGCCTGGGGCCAACGTCCTGACTTTC. As protein: CASQPGDRGPGANVLTF.

The V gene is TRBV5-8, the J gene TRBJ1-5, with 7 bases fitting TRBD1. The junction had 9 bases not matched to a gene; V was cut back by 0 bases and J by 0 bases. The length of the CDR3 is 18 residues. Germline V gene lookup returns CDR1 SGHTS and CDR2 YDEGEE. Here the CDR3 reads CASSLEGAWGTSNQPQHF. CDR3 in DNA: TGTGCCAGCAGCTTGGAGGGGGCTTGGGGGACTAGCAATCAGCCCCAGCATTTT.

The chain uses TRBV6-5 and TRBJ2-2, with D perhaps being TRBD1 or TRBD2 (5 bases each). Germline V gene sequence: CDR1 MNHEY, CDR2 SVGAGI. The CDR3 consists of 16 residues. Trimming cost V 4 bases and J 3 bases, with 15 bases left between them. This CDR3 reads CASSSAGTWDTGELFF. The CDR3 bases are TGTGCCAGCAGTTCGGCCGGGACGTGGGACACCGGGGAGCTGTTTTTT.

The genes are TRBV23-1 and TRBJ2-1, with 10 nucleotides matching TRBD2. TRBV23-1 is an open reading frame, and its role is uncertain. Trimming removed 0 bases from V and 7 bases from J; junction bases left unmatched: 6. There are 16 residues in the CDR3. CDR3 coding DNA: TGCGCCAGCAGTCAATCGAAGCGGGGGGGCGGAAATGAGCAGTTCTTC. It translates to CASSQSKRGGGNEQFF.

The CDR3 spells CASSSTPRGVYGYTF. The CDR3 region has the DNA TGTGCCAGCAGTTCAACCCCGAGGGGAGTTTATGGCTACACCTTC. The J gene is TRBJ1-2, the V gene TRBV27, with a tentative D call TRBD1 (5 bases). This CDR3 comprises 15 residues. V lost 4 bases, J lost 5 bases, and 17 bases lay in between. CDR1 and CDR2 from the germline V gene are MNHEY and SMNVEV (reference sequence).

This clone was counted a few times. V gene TRBV24-1 combines with J gene TRBJ1-3; 7 bases line up with TRBD1. The germline V gene has CDR1 KGHDR and CDR2 SFDVKD. This CDR3 contains 14 residues. The V gene end was trimmed by 7 bases and the J gene end by 0 bases; junction bases not matched to a gene: 2. The CDR3 DNA is TGTGCCACCAGCAAGGGGGCCTCTGGAAACACCATATATTTT. Amino acid sequence: CATSKGASGNTIYF.

V is TRBV7-3 and J is TRBJ2-3; D is unresolved. CDR3 length equals 16 residues. The germline gives CDR1 SGHTA, CDR2 FQGTGA. Trimming pared 0 bases from V and 1 base from J, leaving 11 bases between. Here the CDR3 reads CASSLTPRMGTDTQYF. CDR3 in DNA: TGTGCCAGCAGCTTAACGCCGCGGATGGGCACAGATACGCAGTATTTT.

This clone was detected a few times. This rearrangement joins TRBV9 to TRBJ2-2; D is perhaps TRBD2 (7 bases). Germline V gene lookup returns CDR1 SGDLS and CDR2 YYNGEE. The CDR3 spans 15 residues. V was clipped by 0 bases and J by 7 bases, with 13 bases between them. The CDR3 nucleotides are TGTGCCAGCAGCGTAGTTGGGGGGGCAGTCGGGGAGCTGTTTTTT. Its translation is CASSVVGGAVGELFF.

The chain employs TRBV12-3 or TRBV12-4 and TRBJ2-7; TRBD1 is a possible D gene (5 bases). The CDR3 consists of 12 residues. Trimming removed 3 bases at V and 3 bases at J, with 6 bases between. Here the CDR3 reads CASSFQGYEQYF. CDR3 DNA sequence: TGTGCCAGCAGTTTTCAGGGCTACGAGCAGTACTTC.

This sequence joins TRBV30 and TRBJ1-2; possibly TRBD1 for D (5 bases). CDR3 size: 11 residues. V dropped 4 bases and J dropped 10 bases, with 13 bases sitting between them. Germline CDR1 GTSNPN, CDR2 SVGIG (reference sequence). The CDR3 DNA sequence: TGTGCCTGGACTGGGACCACAGACTACACCTTC. This translates into CAWTGTTDYTF.

To note about this clone: At the DNA level, this CDR3 is encoded by other sequences in the same sample as well. The CDR3 DNA follows: TGTGCCAGCAGTCAGGGGGTGAACACTGAAGCTTTCTTT. Its translation is CASSQGVNTEAFF. V and J are TRBV6-5 and TRBJ1-1; 7 bases agree with TRBD1. CDR1 and CDR2 (germline): MNHEY, SVGAGI. There are 13 residues in the CDR3. Trimming took 5 bases from V and 0 from J; bases not matched to a gene: 0.

The rearrangement joins TRBV27 to TRBJ1-1; 9 bases match TRBD1. The CDR3 has 14 residues. Trimming took 2 bases from V and 5 from J; bases not matched to a gene: 3. Looked up from germline, CDR1 is MNHEY and CDR2 is SMNVEV (reference sequence). CDR3 DNA sequence: TGTGCCAGCAGTTTAGGGACAGGGACTACTGAAGCTTTCTTT. It is translated as CASSLGTGTTEAFF.